Sequencing of this T cell receptor beta chain was carried out in a study of shared T cell receptors in the human thymus. Libraries were prepared by immunoSEQ multiplex PCR; TCRdb keeps only in-frame clonotypes and omits some of them. Of hundreds of thousands of clones in the sample, around 87% were seen once. V dropped 5 bases and J dropped 5 bases, with 22 bases sitting between them. Germline V lookup: CDR1 MDHEN, CDR2 SYDVKM. This CDR3 has 16 residues. These data were also reused for a study on human thymus T cells. Per that study: Thymic as well as blood repertoires seemed to favor certain V and J genes unevenly.

This rearrangement joins TRBV28 to TRBJ2-7; D may be TRBD2 (6 bases). This sequence was found in a boy in the first two years of life with a congenital heart defect. The sequenced material came from thymocytes. This CDR3 is CASSLAGGMGLHEQYF. CDR3 DNA: TGTGCCAGCAGTCTGGCGGGCGGGATGGGCTTGCACGAGCAGTACTTC.